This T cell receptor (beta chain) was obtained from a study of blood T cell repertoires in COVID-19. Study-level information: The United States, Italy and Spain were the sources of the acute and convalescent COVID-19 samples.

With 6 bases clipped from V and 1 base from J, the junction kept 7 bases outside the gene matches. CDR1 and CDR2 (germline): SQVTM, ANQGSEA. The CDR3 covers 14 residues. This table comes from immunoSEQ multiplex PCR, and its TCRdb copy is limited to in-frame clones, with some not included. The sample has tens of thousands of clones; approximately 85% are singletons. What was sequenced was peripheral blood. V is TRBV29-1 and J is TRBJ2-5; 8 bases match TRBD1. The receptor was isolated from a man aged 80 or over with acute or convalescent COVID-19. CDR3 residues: CSVNRGFSQETQYF. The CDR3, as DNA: TGCAGCGTAAACAGGGGGTTTAGCCAAGAGACCCAGTACTTC.